This TCR beta chain appears in the sequencing data of a study of identical twins. Study-wide results and limits: Memory repertoires showed no such pattern, whereas abundant cord blood beta clonotypes carried fewer insertions. Twin pairs had excess sharing that was weaker in beta out-of-frame sequences. Part of the zero-insertion signal could reflect confounding by invariant MAIT and iNKT cells.

In this sample, this clonotype turned up many times. What it recognizes is unknown. TCRdb reprocessed the 5' RACE reads with MiXCR, giving one entry per CDR3 protein. The table has 640,000 or so distinct CDR3 sequences, roughly 6% seen once. CDR1 is SGDLS and CDR2 is YYNGEE in the germline V gene. Between the trimmed V and J ends, which lost 1 base and 2 bases, there was a span of 4 bases. The CDR3 runs to 14 residues. This receptor was taken from a man aged 18 to 35 in good health. Sequencing input: naive T cells sorted from blood. V gene TRBV9 combines with J gene TRBJ2-6; D not resolved. The CDR3 coding sequence is TGTGCCAGCAGCGTATGGACTGGGGCCAACGTCCTGACTTTC. This translates into CASSVWTGANVLTF. The variable domain in full, with the rest retrieved from reference TRBV9 and TRBJ2-6, is DSGVTQTPKHLITATGQRVTLRCSPRSGDLSVYWYQQSLDQGLQFLIQYYNGEERAKGNILERFSAQQFPDLHSELNLSSLELGDSALYFCASSVWTGANVLTFGAGSRLTVL.